Listed below are T cell receptor beta chains from one sample, sequenced in a study of T cell repertoires in cytomegalovirus infection. For these receptors, no antigen is known. TCRdb used MiXCR to reprocess the reads, holding one entry per CDR3 protein. The table includes hundreds of thousands of distinct CDR3 sequences, more than 25% detected once. Here the sequenced sample was cultured CD8+ T cells from PBMCs, taken from culture after CMV antigen stimulation. Receptors were obtained from a human donor in good health (CMV status not recorded). Some clones in this sample may be carry-over from other donors' samples. Each CDR3 is given with its conserved first and last residue. Each record gives: D gene, clone size, J gene, V gene, CDR3 DNA, CDR3 protein. The D gene is left open where the match is weak. A clone size is listed for some rows: how often the clone was seen (once, few, many), or a class if it is expanded.

d_call: -; clone_size: -; j_call: TRBJ2-2; v_call: TRBV5-6; cdr3_nt: TGTGCCAGCAGCTTGTACATGGACAGTTACACCGGGGAGCTGTTTTTT; cdr3_aa: CASSLYMDSYTGELFF
d_call: -; clone_size: many; j_call: TRBJ2-1; v_call: TRBV28; cdr3_nt: TGTGCCAGCCGCCTTAACTACAATGAGCAGTTCTTC; cdr3_aa: CASRLNYNEQFF
d_call: -; clone_size: -; j_call: TRBJ1-2; v_call: TRBV12-3/TRBV12-4; cdr3_nt: TGTGCCAGCAGTTCGACCTTGACTGGAGGCTACACCTTC; cdr3_aa: CASSSTLTGGYTF
d_call: TRBD1; clone_size: many; j_call: TRBJ1-6; v_call: TRBV28; cdr3_nt: TGTGCCAGCAGTTTACAGGGACAGGCTTTTGCGGCCCTCCACTTT; cdr3_aa: CASSLQGQAFAALHF
d_call: -; clone_size: -; j_call: TRBJ2-2; v_call: TRBV7-9; cdr3_nt: TGTGCCAGCAGCCCCAGGGGGGAAGACACCGGGGAGCTGTTTTTT; cdr3_aa: CASSPRGEDTGELFF
d_call: -; clone_size: many; j_call: TRBJ1-5; v_call: TRBV7-2; cdr3_nt: TGTGCCAGCAGCTTCGGAGGGACCAATCAGCCCCAGCATTTT; cdr3_aa: CASSFGGTNQPQHF
d_call: TRBD2; clone_size: -; j_call: TRBJ2-3; v_call: TRBV6-8; cdr3_nt: TGTGCCAGCAGTTACCGGGTTGGGGGGGTTAGCACAGATACGCAGTATTTT; cdr3_aa: CASSYRVGGVSTDTQYF
d_call: TRBD1; clone_size: few; j_call: TRBJ1-2; v_call: TRBV6-6; cdr3_nt: TGTGCCAGCAGTTACCCACCGACAGGGGCGGACTATGGCTACACCTTC; cdr3_aa: CASSYPPTGADYGYTF
d_call: TRBD1; clone_size: -; j_call: TRBJ1-1; v_call: TRBV5-6; cdr3_nt: TGTGCCAGCAGTTGGACAGGGGACCAGTTCGACCCTGAAGCTTTCTTT; cdr3_aa: CASSWTGDQFDPEAFF
d_call: TRBD2; clone_size: few; j_call: TRBJ2-5; v_call: TRBV7-3; cdr3_nt: TGTGCCAGCAGCTCCCGGACTAGCGGGGGGATATGGGGTGGTCAAGAGACCCAGTACTTC; cdr3_aa: CASSSRTSGGIWGGQETQYF
d_call: TRBD1; clone_size: -; j_call: TRBJ2-7; v_call: TRBV28; cdr3_nt: TGTGCCAGCAGACCCTTACAGGGGGCGCATTACGAGCAGTACTTC; cdr3_aa: CASRPLQGAHYEQYF
d_call: -; clone_size: -; j_call: TRBJ1-5; v_call: TRBV27; cdr3_nt: TGTGCCAGCAGCCCCTTCTCGGATGGGGATCAGCCCCAGCATTTT; cdr3_aa: CASSPFSDGDQPQHF
d_call: -; clone_size: -; j_call: TRBJ2-2; v_call: TRBV4-1; cdr3_nt: TGCGCCAGCAGCCTCGCCCCGGGCCGGGACACGGAGCTGTTTTTT; cdr3_aa: CASSLAPGRDTELFF
d_call: -; clone_size: -; j_call: TRBJ1-2; v_call: TRBV3-1; cdr3_nt: TGTGCCAGCAGCCAAGATGGGGCAGTTTATGGCTACACCTTC; cdr3_aa: CASSQDGAVYGYTF
d_call: -; clone_size: once; j_call: TRBJ1-1; v_call: TRBV11-2; cdr3_nt: TGTGCCAGCAGCTCTGCTAGGGGGATGAACACTGAAGCTTTCTTT; cdr3_aa: CASSSARGMNTEAFF
d_call: TRBD1; clone_size: -; j_call: TRBJ1-2; v_call: TRBV27; cdr3_nt: TGTGCCAGCAGTTCGACTTACCAGGGGGCGTTAGATGGCTACACCTTC; cdr3_aa: CASSSTYQGALDGYTF
d_call: -; clone_size: -; j_call: TRBJ2-1; v_call: TRBV6-1; cdr3_nt: TGTGCCAGCAGTAGATTTAAGGGCTCCTACAATGAGCAGTTCTTC; cdr3_aa: CASSRFKGSYNEQFF
d_call: -; clone_size: -; j_call: TRBJ1-1; v_call: TRBV20-1; cdr3_nt: TGCAGTGCGCCGAGGGACCGCATCACTGAAGCTTTCTTT; cdr3_aa: CSAPRDRITEAFF
d_call: -; clone_size: -; j_call: TRBJ1-1; v_call: TRBV6-6; cdr3_nt: TGTGCCAGCAGCTCCCTTAATGGTTTTGAAGCTTTCTTT; cdr3_aa: CASSSLNGFEAFF
d_call: -; clone_size: -; j_call: TRBJ1-6; v_call: TRBV6-6; cdr3_nt: TGTGCCAGCAGTTACGGGACGGCGCAACAACTCCACTTT; cdr3_aa: CASSYGTAQQLHF
d_call: TRBD2; clone_size: few; j_call: TRBJ2-5; v_call: TRBV5-1; cdr3_nt: TGCGCCAGCAGCACAACTAGCGGGGGGGCCTCCCGAGAGACCCAGTACTTC; cdr3_aa: CASSTTSGGASRETQYF
d_call: -; clone_size: -; j_call: TRBJ2-5; v_call: TRBV19; cdr3_nt: TGTGCCAGTAGTATCCGGGCACTCGGGTTGGCCCAAGAGACCCAGTACTTC; cdr3_aa: CASSIRALGLAQETQYF
d_call: -; clone_size: -; j_call: TRBJ2-6; v_call: TRBV9; cdr3_nt: TGTGCCAGCAGCCCGTCTGGCCATGGGGCCAACGTCCTGACTTTC; cdr3_aa: CASSPSGHGANVLTF
d_call: -; clone_size: -; j_call: TRBJ2-7; v_call: TRBV12-3/TRBV12-4; cdr3_nt: TGTGCCAGCAGTTTTATCGCCCCTAAGCCAAATGAGGGAGAGCAGTACTTC; cdr3_aa: CASSFIAPKPNEGEQYF
d_call: TRBD2; clone_size: few; j_call: TRBJ2-2; v_call: TRBV27; cdr3_nt: TGTGCCAGCAGTCCTCCCCAGGATAGCGGGGGCCGCTGGAACACCGGGGAGCTGTTTTTT; cdr3_aa: CASSPPQDSGGRWNTGELFF
d_call: -; clone_size: few; j_call: TRBJ2-7; v_call: TRBV4-1; cdr3_nt: TGCGCCAGCAGCCAGCCGGACAGAGACACCTACGAGCAGTACTTC; cdr3_aa: CASSQPDRDTYEQYF
d_call: TRBD1; clone_size: few; j_call: TRBJ2-1; v_call: TRBV19; cdr3_nt: TGTGCCAGTAACAGGGGTCCCTGGAATGAGCAGTTCTTC; cdr3_aa: CASNRGPWNEQFF
d_call: TRBD2; clone_size: many; j_call: TRBJ2-2; v_call: TRBV19; cdr3_nt: TGTGCCAGTAAGGAACTAGCGCCGTACACCGGGGAGCTGTTTTTT; cdr3_aa: CASKELAPYTGELFF
d_call: -; clone_size: many; j_call: TRBJ1-2; v_call: TRBV4-1; cdr3_nt: TGCGCCAGCAGCCAAGCCCCAGTTTCGGGGGCTGGTGGCTACACCTTC; cdr3_aa: CASSQAPVSGAGGYTF
d_call: -; clone_size: few; j_call: TRBJ2-1; v_call: TRBV5-5; cdr3_nt: TGTGCCAGCAGCCCTGGGGGGGGGCTCAATGAGCAGTTCTTC; cdr3_aa: CASSPGGGLNEQFF
d_call: -; clone_size: few; j_call: TRBJ2-1; v_call: TRBV7-9; cdr3_nt: TGTGCCAGCAGCTTAGCTTCCCTACATAACAATGAGCAGTTCTTC; cdr3_aa: CASSLASLHNNEQFF
d_call: -; clone_size: few; j_call: TRBJ1-4; v_call: TRBV14; cdr3_nt: TGTGCCAGCAGCCAAGACATAGGGCAGAGAGGTGAAAAACTGTTTTTT; cdr3_aa: CASSQDIGQRGEKLFF
d_call: -; clone_size: -; j_call: TRBJ2-1; v_call: TRBV27; cdr3_nt: TGTGCCAGCAGTTTACCGGGCCTCCCCGGGTACAATGAGCAGTTCTTC; cdr3_aa: CASSLPGLPGYNEQFF
d_call: -; clone_size: -; j_call: TRBJ2-3; v_call: TRBV4-1; cdr3_nt: TGCGCCAGCAGCCAAACCGCGTTGGGCACAGATACGCAGTATTTT; cdr3_aa: CASSQTALGTDTQYF
d_call: -; clone_size: many; j_call: TRBJ1-1; v_call: TRBV7-6; cdr3_nt: TGTGCCAGCAGCTTAGGGAGGGGAGGTGAAGCTTTCTTT; cdr3_aa: CASSLGRGGEAFF